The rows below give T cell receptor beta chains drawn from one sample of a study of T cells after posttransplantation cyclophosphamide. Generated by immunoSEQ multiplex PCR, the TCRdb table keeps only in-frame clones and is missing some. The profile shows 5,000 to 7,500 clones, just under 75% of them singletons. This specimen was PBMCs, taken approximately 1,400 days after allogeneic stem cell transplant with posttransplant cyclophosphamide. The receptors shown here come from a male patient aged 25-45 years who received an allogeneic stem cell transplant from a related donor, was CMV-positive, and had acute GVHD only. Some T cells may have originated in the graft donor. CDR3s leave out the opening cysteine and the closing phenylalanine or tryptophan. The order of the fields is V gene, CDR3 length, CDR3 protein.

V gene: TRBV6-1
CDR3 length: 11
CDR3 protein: ASSSHKGYEQY

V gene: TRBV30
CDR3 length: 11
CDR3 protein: AWAGQGAYEQY

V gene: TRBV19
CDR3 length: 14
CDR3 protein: ASSTRHLRSGNTIY

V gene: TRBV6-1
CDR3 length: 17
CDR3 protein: ASSGGLLSRGDVTDTQY

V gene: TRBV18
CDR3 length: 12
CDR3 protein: ASSPGTEKETQY

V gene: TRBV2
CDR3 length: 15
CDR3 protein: ASSVDQGLLGPGELF

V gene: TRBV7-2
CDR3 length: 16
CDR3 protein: ASSRNPGYPLSGNTIY

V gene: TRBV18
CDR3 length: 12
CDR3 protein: ASRADRGNSPLH

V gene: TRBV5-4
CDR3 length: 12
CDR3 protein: ASSFGTGPDTQY

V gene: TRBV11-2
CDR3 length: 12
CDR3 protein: ASSLGAGTDTQY

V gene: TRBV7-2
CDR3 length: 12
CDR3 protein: ASSYASGGYEQY

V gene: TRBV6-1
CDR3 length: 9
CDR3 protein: ASSLNYGYT

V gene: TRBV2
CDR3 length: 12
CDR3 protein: ASGTGTGREKLF

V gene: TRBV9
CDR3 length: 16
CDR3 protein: ASSVVGLAGGLADTQY

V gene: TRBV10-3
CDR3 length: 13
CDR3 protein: AISEGDRGMKKLF

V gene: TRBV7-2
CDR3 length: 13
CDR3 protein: ASSASGVDTGELF

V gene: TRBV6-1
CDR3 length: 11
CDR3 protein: ASREQGAGEQF

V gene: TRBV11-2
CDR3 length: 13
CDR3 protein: ASSLDGFGEEKLF

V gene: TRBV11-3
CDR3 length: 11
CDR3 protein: ASSRGGLTEAF

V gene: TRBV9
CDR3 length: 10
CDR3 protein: ASSVDRGEAF

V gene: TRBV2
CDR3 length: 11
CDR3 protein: AGGLAMQETQY

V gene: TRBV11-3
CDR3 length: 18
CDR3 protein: ASSLGTSGYSPSGANVLT

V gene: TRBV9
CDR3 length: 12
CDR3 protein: ASSPQGGNQPQH

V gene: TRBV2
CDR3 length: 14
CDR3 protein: ASSTLTGKTSYEQY

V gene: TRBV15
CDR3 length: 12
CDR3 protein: ATGPGGSGNTIY

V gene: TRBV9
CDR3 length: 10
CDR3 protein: ASSPGGYEQY

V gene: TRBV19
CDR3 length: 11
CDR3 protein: ASSLHGGNEQF

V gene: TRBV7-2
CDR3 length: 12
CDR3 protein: ASSWQGFGTEAF

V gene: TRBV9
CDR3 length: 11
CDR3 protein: ASSRTGVDGYT

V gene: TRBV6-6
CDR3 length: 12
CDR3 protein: ASSSEGMNTEAF

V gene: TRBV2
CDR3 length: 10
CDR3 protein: ANRGGVTEAF

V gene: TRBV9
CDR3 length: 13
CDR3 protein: ASRRGQATNSPLH

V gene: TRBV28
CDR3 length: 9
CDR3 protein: ATSKGARAF

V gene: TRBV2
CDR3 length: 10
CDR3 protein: AGSGTVGTQY

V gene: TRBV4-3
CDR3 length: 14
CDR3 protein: ASSQAPGPNTGELF

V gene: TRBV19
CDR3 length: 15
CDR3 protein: ASSYGGGFGKHQPQH

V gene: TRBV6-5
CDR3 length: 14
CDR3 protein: ASSYSVDGNLYGYT

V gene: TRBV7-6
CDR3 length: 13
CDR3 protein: ASSIRSGGAGELF

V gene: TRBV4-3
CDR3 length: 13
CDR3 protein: ASSQLGTGNSPLH

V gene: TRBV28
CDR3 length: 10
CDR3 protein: ASSSPPYGYT

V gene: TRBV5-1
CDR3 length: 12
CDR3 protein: ASSFRAGNYEQY

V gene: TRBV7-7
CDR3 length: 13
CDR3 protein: ASSYGQGDTYEQY